Sequencing of this T cell receptor (beta chain) was carried out in a study of blood T cells in healthy people across ages. A second PCR, run for roughly 7 to 12 cycles, used a sample-barcoded 5' primer plus a J-beta primer mix. A tag from a template-switch adaptor with 12 random nucleotides marked each cDNA molecule. TCRdb re-analysed the 5' RACE reads in MiXCR, keeping a single row per CDR3 protein. The sample yields roughly 1.4 million distinct CDR3 sequences, roughly 64% seen once. This CDR3 comprises 15 residues. The junction had 11 bases not matched to a gene; V was cut back by 7 bases and J by 3 bases. CDR1 and CDR2 (germline): KGHSY, FQNENV.

The sequence was collected from a man aged 18 to 35 in good health. The J gene is TRBJ1-2, the V gene TRBV16, with 7 bases aligning to TRBD1. The specimen was blood. The CDR3 sequence: CASIDFGGQHYGYTF. DNA of the CDR3: TGTGCCAGCATTGACTTCGGGGGACAGCACTATGGCTACACCTTC. The entire variable domain, with the rest obtained from reference TRBV16 and TRBJ1-2, is as follows: GEEVAQTPKHLVRGEGQKAKLYCAPIKGHSYVFWYQQVLKNEFKFLISFQNENVFDETGMPKERFSAKCLPNSPCSLEIQATKLEDSAVYFCASIDFGGQHYGYTFGSGTRLTVV.